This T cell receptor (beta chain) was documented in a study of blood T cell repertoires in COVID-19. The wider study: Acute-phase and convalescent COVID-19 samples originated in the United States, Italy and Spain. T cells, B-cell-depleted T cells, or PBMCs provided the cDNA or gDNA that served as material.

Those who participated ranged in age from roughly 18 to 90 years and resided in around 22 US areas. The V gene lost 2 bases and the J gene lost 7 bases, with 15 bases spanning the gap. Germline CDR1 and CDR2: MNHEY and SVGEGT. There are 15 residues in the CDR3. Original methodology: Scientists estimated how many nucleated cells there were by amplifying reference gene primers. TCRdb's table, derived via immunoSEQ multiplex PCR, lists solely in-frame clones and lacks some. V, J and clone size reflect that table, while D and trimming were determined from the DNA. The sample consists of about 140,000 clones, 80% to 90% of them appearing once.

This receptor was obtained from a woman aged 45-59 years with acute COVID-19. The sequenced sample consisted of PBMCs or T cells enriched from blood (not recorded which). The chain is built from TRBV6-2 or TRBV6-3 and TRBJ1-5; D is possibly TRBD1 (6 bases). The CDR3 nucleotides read TGTGCCAGCAGTTACACTACAGGGTTCGGCCAGCCCCAGCATTTT. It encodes CASSYTTGFGQPQHF.